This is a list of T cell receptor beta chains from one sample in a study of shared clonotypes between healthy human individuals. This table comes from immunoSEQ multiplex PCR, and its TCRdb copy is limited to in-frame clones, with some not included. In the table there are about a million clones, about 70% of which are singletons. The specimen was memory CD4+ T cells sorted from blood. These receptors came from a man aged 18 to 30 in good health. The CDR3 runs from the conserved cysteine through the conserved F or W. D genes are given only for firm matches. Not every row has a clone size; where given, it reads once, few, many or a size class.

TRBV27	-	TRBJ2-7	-	CASSLSTREQYF	TGTGCCAGCAGTTTATCCACAAGAGAGCAGTACTTC
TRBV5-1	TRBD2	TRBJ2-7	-	CASSPTGLAGLYEQYF	TGCGCCAGCAGTCCGACCGGACTAGCGGGCCTCTACGAGCAGTACTTC
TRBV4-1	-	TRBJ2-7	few	CASSQGLIGYEQYF	TGCGCCAGCAGCCAAGGGCTAATAGGGTACGAGCAGTACTTC
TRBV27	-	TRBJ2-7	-	CASSLHRDYEQYF	TGTGCCAGCAGTTTACACAGGGACTACGAGCAGTACTTC
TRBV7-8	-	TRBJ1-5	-	CASSWDKNQPQHF	TGTGCCAGCAGCTGGGACAAAAATCAGCCCCAGCATTTT
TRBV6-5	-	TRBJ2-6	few	CASSTSGVGANVLTF	-
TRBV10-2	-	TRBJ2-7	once	CASSPETYEQYF	TGCGCCAGCAGTCCCGAAACCTACGAGCAGTACTTC
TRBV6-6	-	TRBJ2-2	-	CASSSRLATGELFF	TGTGCCAGCAGTTCCCGATTAGCTACCGGGGAGCTGTTTTTT
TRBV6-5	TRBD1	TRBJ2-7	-	CASSRGQDPYEQYF	TGTGCCAGCAGCCGAGGACAGGATCCCTACGAGCAGTACTTC
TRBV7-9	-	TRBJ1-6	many	CASSLGTNSPLHF	TGTGCCAGCAGCTTGGGGACCAATTCACCCCTCCACTTT
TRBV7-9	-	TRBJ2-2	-	CASSFAGIPGELFF	TGTGCCAGCAGCTTCGCAGGGATCCCCGGGGAGCTGTTTTTT
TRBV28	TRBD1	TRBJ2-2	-	CASSKTGGGTGELFF	TGTGCCAGCAGTAAAACAGGGGGCGGAACCGGGGAGCTGTTTTTT
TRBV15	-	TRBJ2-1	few	CATSREASLGNEQFF	TGTGCCACCAGCAGAGAGGCTAGTTTGGGCAATGAGCAGTTCTTC
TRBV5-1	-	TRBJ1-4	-	CASRSGTSGATNEKLFF	TGCGCCAGCAGGTCTGGGACCTCCGGCGCCACTAATGAAAAACTGTTTTTT
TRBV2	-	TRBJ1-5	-	CASTAGEGSNQPQHF	TGTGCCAGCACCGCTGGGGAGGGTAGCAATCAGCCCCAGCATTTT
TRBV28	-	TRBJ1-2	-	CASSSTAGTLSDGYTF	TGTGCCAGCAGTTCCACCGCCGGGACACTCTCCGATGGCTACACCTTC
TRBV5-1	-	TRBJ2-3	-	CASSASTGTDTQYF	TGCGCCAGCAGCGCAAGTACGGGGACAGATACGCAGTATTTT
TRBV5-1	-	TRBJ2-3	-	CASSLAGTPTDTQYF	TGCGCCAGCAGCTTGGCCGGGACCCCCACAGATACGCAGTATTTT
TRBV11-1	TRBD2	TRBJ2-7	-	CASSISGSRYEQYF	TGTGCCAGCAGCATTAGCGGGAGCCGGTACGAGCAGTACTTC
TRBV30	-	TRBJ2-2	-	CAWSPSPGELFF	TGTGCCTGGAGCCCTAGTCCCGGGGAGCTGTTTTTT
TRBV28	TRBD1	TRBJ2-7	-	CASSSPGQGAGEQYF	TGTGCCAGCAGTTCCCCGGGACAGGGGGCTGGCGAGCAGTACTTC
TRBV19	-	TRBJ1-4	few	CASSRPPANEKLFF	TGTGCCAGTAGTAGGCCGCCGGCTAATGAAAAACTGTTTTTT
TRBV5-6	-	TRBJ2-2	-	CASSFLRLGTGELFF	TGTGCCAGCAGCTTCCTCCGGCTGGGGACCGGGGAGCTGTTTTTT
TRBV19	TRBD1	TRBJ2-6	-	CASSILRQGEGGANVLTF	TGTGCCAGTAGTATACTGAGACAGGGGGAAGGTGGGGCCAACGTCCTGACTTTC
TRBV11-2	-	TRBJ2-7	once	CASSLEIGSYEQYF	TGTGCCAGCAGCTTAGAAATCGGATCCTACGAGCAGTACTTC
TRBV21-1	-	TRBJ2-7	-	CASSLDPGPVQYF	TGTGCCAGCAGCCTGGACCCGGGACCCGTACAGTACTTC
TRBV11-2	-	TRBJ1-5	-	CASSLDPGVGQPQHF	TGTGCCAGCAGCTTAGATCCGGGGGTGGGTCAGCCCCAGCATTTT
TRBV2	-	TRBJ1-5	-	CASSAQGGVSNQPQHF	TGTGCCAGCAGTGCCCAGGGAGGGGTGAGCAATCAGCCCCAGCATTTT
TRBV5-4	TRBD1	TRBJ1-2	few	CASSLWDSRRVTF	TGTGCCAGCAGCTTATGGGACAGCCGGCGAGTAACCTTC
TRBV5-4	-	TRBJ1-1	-	CASSLFRGSEGNTEAFF	TGTGCCAGCAGCCTATTCAGGGGATCTGAAGGGAACACTGAAGCTTTCTTT
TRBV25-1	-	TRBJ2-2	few	CASSDPRGPGELFF	TGTGCCAGCAGTGATCCTCGTGGCCCCGGGGAGCTGTTTTTT
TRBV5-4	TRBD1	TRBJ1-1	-	CASNTEQGANTEAFF	TGTGCCAGCAACACCGAACAGGGGGCGAACACTGAAGCTTTCTTT
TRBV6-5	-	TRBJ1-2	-	CASSRRGADGYTF	TGTGCCAGCAGCAGGCGGGGGGCTGATGGCTACACCTTC
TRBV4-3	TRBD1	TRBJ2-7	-	CASSQDPGGTGGVYEQYF	TGCGCCAGCAGCCAAGACCCGGGAGGGACAGGGGGTGTGTACGAGCAGTACTTC
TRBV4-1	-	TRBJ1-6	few	CASSQTDGSLALHF	TGCGCCAGCAGCCAAACGGACGGATCCTTGGCCCTCCACTTT
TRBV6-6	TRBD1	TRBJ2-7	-	CASSASGTGGAEQYF	TGTGCCAGCAGTGCGTCCGGGACAGGGGGAGCCGAGCAGTACTTC
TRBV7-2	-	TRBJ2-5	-	CASSPRDPQREQYF	TGTGCCAGCAGCCCGAGGGACCCCCAAAGAGAGCAGTACTTC